The 9 T cell receptor beta chains reported below all come from one sample, sequenced in a study of T cell responses to AZD1222 COVID-19 vaccine (dated by TCRdb to the early 2020s). Read against the paper, the sample's time point label means: baseline before first vaccination. Libraries were built with the immunoSEQ multiplex PCR assay. In its TCRdb copy, this immuneACCESS table keeps in-frame sequences only and misses some clones. Where compared with another copy, unresolved V genes explain less than half of these, and the others have no known cause. Within this sample are about 110,000 clones, with around 84% of them counted one time only. The ten largest account for about 3.5% of the sample. Specimen: peripheral blood, collected on day 0 of AZD1222 vaccination. These TCRs come from an adult in good health.

The chain joins TRBV11-2 to TRBJ1-2; no reliable D call. V was cut by 0 bases and J by 4 bases, with 9 bases left in between. In germline, CDR1 is SGHAT, CDR2 FQNNGV. The CDR3 covers 14 residues. DNA of the CDR3: TGTGCCAGCAGCTTAGATCCTGGGGTCTATGGCTACACCTTC. Residues: CASSLDPGVYGYTF.

The genes are TRBV7-2 and TRBJ1-3; 9 bases map to TRBD1. Germline CDR1 is SGHTA and CDR2 is FQGNSA. The CDR3 covers 17 residues. Trimming at V came to 1 base and at J to 0 bases, leaving 4 bases not matched to a gene. The CDR3 nucleotides read TGTGCCAGCAGCTTAGTTGGGACAGGGCACTCTGGAAACACCATATATTTT. This gives the protein CASSLVGTGHSGNTIYF.

The chain couples TRBV28 to TRBJ1-1, with D tentatively TRBD1 (5 bases). With 3 bases removed from V and 6 bases from J, the gap between germline ends came to 20 bases. CDR3 length: 16 residues. The germline V gene has CDR1 MDHEN and CDR2 SYDVKM. The CDR3 bases are TGTGCCAGCAGTTTCGCGGTTGGACACGGTAAGGCTGAAGCTTTCTTT. Protein: CASSFAVGHGKAEAFF.

This CDR3 reads CASSQDWDRWGYEQYF. In DNA form, the CDR3 reads TGTGCCAGCAGCCAAGATTGGGACAGATGGGGATACGAGCAGTACTTC. The V gene is TRBV3-1 (or the pseudogene TRBV3-2), the J gene TRBJ2-7, with TRBD1 matching 7 bases. The CDR3 contains 16 residues. Germline loops: CDR1 LGHDT, CDR2 YNNKEL (reference sequence). V shed 0 bases, J shed 4 bases, and the junction held 9 bases outside the gene matches.

The V call is TRBV19, the J call TRBJ2-7; D possibly corresponds to TRBD1 (5 bases). Germline V gene data show CDR1 as LNHDA and CDR2 as SQIVND (reference sequence). The CDR3 runs to 13 residues. Trimming took off 5 bases at V and 2 bases at J, with 10 bases between the two ends. This CDR3 reads CASSARDPYEQYF. CDR3 sequence (DNA): TGTGCCAGTAGTGCCAGGGATCCCTACGAGCAGTACTTC.

V gene TRBV3-1 (or the pseudogene TRBV3-2) combines with J gene TRBJ2-5; 7 nucleotides agree with TRBD1. V shed 4 bases and J 4 bases; nucleotides not matched to a gene: 6. CDR3 length: 14 amino acids. Germline V lookup: CDR1 LGHDT, CDR2 YNNKEL (reference sequence). This CDR3 reads CASSPSTGLETQYF. The CDR3 nucleotides are TGTGCCAGCAGCCCCTCGACAGGGCTAGAGACCCAGTACTTC.

V usage is TRBV5-1 and J usage is TRBJ1-1, with D tentatively TRBD1 (6 bases). The CDR3 runs to 14 residues. The germline V and J ends were trimmed by 0 bases and 11 bases, with 17 bases remaining between them. Per the germline V gene, CDR1 is SGHRS and CDR2 is YFSETQ. CDR3 in amino acids: CASSLAPDRSAAFF. For the CDR3, the DNA is TGCGCCAGCAGCTTGGCCCCGGACAGATCGGCGGCTTTCTTT.

The sample holds one count of this clone. The genes are TRBV6-5 and TRBJ2-7; TRBD1 is a possible D gene (6 bases). Trimming removed 2 bases at V and 0 bases at J, with 11 bases between. This CDR3 has 15 amino acids. The germline V gene has CDR1 MNHEY and CDR2 SVGAGI. CDR3 nucleotides: TGTGCCAGCAGTTACACGACAGGTAGCTCCTACGAGCAGTACTTC. Translation gives CASSYTTGSSYEQYF.

The CDR3 protein is CASSLSSNYGYTF. CDR3 DNA: TGTGCCAGCAGTTTATCCTCTAACTATGGCTACACCTTC. The chain employs TRBV27 and TRBJ1-2, with D unresolved. Trimming left V 0 bases short and J 0 bases short, with 2 bases between. The V gene's germline CDR1 is MNHEY and CDR2 SMNVEV (reference sequence). The CDR3 contains 13 residues.